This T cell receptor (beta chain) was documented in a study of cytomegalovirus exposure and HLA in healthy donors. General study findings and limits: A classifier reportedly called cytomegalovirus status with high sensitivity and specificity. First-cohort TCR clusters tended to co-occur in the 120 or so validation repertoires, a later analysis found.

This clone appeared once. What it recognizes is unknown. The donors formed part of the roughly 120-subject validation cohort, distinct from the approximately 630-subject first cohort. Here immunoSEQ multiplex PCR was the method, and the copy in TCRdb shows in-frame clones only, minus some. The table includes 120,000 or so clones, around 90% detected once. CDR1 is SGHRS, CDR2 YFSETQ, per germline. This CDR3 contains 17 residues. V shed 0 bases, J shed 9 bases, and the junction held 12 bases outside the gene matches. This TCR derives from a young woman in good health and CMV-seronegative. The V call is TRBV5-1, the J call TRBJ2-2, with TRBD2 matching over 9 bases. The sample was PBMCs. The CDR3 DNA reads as TGCGCCAGCAGCTTGGGTTTGATAGCGGGAGTTAGTCGGGAGCTGTTTTTT. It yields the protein CASSLGLIAGVSRELFF.